The 17 T cell receptor beta chains in this list originate from one sample, sequenced in a study of T cell changes during pregnancy in multiple sclerosis. Assay used: immunoSEQ multiplex PCR; TCRdb lists only in-frame clones, some missing. The table includes tens of thousands of clones, roughly 95% detected once. Sample: peripheral blood, taken in the second trimester of pregnancy. These receptors were taken from a female donor with multiple sclerosis, enrolled in a pregnancy study.

This sequence joins TRBV18 and TRBJ1-1; D ambiguous. This CDR3 contains 13 residues. Looked up from germline, CDR1 is KGHSH and CDR2 is LQKENI. V lost 2 bases and J lost 2, with 6 bases in between. The CDR3 DNA is TGTGCCAGCTCACCAACGGGAAACACTGAAGCTTTCTTT. Its translation is CASSPTGNTEAFF.

The rearrangement uses TRBV14 and TRBJ2-3; 10 positions agree with TRBD2. CDR3 length: 14 residues. After removal of 1 base from V and 5 bases from J, the junction contained 0 bases not matched to a gene. Looked up from germline, CDR1 is SGHDN and CDR2 is FVKESK. The CDR3 DNA is TGTGCCAGCAGCCAAGGACTAGCGGGAGATACGCAGTATTTT. As protein: CASSQGLAGDTQYF.

The V gene is TRBV28, the J gene TRBJ2-1; 8 bases align to TRBD2. The CDR3 runs 16 residues. The ends lost 5 bases at V and 9 bases at J; junction bases unmatched: 15. Looked up from germline, CDR1 is MDHEN and CDR2 is SYDVKM. The DNA for the CDR3 is TGTGCCAGCAGTGCCTACGGGAGGGCCAAGGATAGTGAGCAGTTCTTC. Its protein is CASSAYGRAKDSEQFF.

This clone was seen only once. V gene TRBV18 combines with J gene TRBJ2-7, with 7 positions matching TRBD2. Germline CDR1 and CDR2: KGHSH and LQKENI. This CDR3 has 15 residues. V shed 0 bases and J 3 bases; nucleotides not matched to a gene: 5. Here the CDR3 reads CASSPPASGIYEQYF. The DNA for the CDR3 is TGTGCCAGCTCACCACCGGCTAGCGGTATCTACGAGCAGTACTTC.

The genes are TRBV6-6 and TRBJ1-1; D gene unclear. Trimming stripped 6 bases from V and 7 bases from J, with 9 bases between. This CDR3 comprises 11 residues. Germline V gives CDR1 MNHNY, CDR2 SVGAGI (reference sequence). CDR3 sequence reads: CASRRRDEAFF. CDR3 in DNA: TGTGCCAGCAGGAGGAGGGATGAAGCTTTCTTT.

V and J are TRBV10-3 and TRBJ2-7, with D perhaps matching TRBD2 (7 bases). The CDR3 extends over 13 amino acids. V shed 9 bases and J shed 0 bases, with 12 bases lying between them. Germline V gene sequence: CDR1 ENHRY, CDR2 SYGVKD. As DNA, the CDR3 is TGTGCCATTGCGGGGGCAAGCTCCTACGAGCAGTACTTC. Its protein is CAIAGASSYEQYF.

Turning to this clone: This sample also contains other DNA sequences that code for the same CDR3. V gene TRBV2 combines with J gene TRBJ1-2; 7 bases align to TRBD1. V gave up 1 base and J gave up 4 bases; unmatched junction bases: 3. This CDR3 comprises 14 residues. Germline CDR1 SNHLY, CDR2 FYNNEI. Written as DNA, the CDR3 is TGTGCCAGCAGTGAAGAGGGGGCCGGCTATGGCTACACCTTC. It codes for CASSEEGAGYGYTF.

V usage is TRBV4-3 and J usage is TRBJ2-5, with 8 bases aligning to TRBD1. V was pared by 4 bases and J by 4 bases, with 14 bases of the junction left unmatched. CDR3 length: 17 amino acids. Germline CDR1 and CDR2: LGHNA and YSLEER. CDR3 in amino acids: CASSPDRVSLGPETQYF. The CDR3, as DNA: TGCGCCAGCAGCCCGGACAGGGTTAGCTTGGGTCCAGAGACCCAGTACTTC.

The chain recombines TRBV25-1 with TRBJ2-1; 9 bases map to TRBD2. Germline loops: CDR1 MGHDK, CDR2 SYGVNS. The CDR3 sequence is 18 residues long. With V trimmed by 2 bases and J by 0 bases, 8 bases remained unmatched. CDR3 in amino acids: CASSEGGGGQSSYNEQFF. The CDR3 DNA is TGTGCCAGCAGTGAAGGCGGGGGGGGCCAAAGCTCCTACAATGAGCAGTTCTTC.

The rearrangement uses TRBV28 and TRBJ2-1; 10 bases fit TRBD1. The germline CDR1 and CDR2 sequences are MDHEN and SYDVKM. V dropped 2 bases and J dropped 8; count of bases not matched to a gene: 9. The CDR3 is made up of 16 amino acids. CDR3 coding DNA: TGTGCCAGCAGTTTAGGTCTGGGACAGGGGTTTCATGAGCAGTTCTTC. Its translation: CASSLGLGQGFHEQFF.

J is TRBJ1-5 and V is TRBV5-5; perhaps TRBD1 as D (6 bases). Per the germline V gene, CDR1 is SGHKS and CDR2 is YYEKEE (reference sequence). Trimming cost V 2 bases and J 7 bases, with 10 bases left between them. The CDR3 runs to 13 residues. This CDR3 reads CASSLQGHQPQHF. CDR3 nucleotides: TGTGCCAGCAGCTTACAGGGACACCAGCCCCAGCATTTT.

This clone was seen a single time. This chain links TRBV6-6 with TRBJ1-2; D gene ambiguous. This CDR3 has 13 amino acids. The germline CDR1 and CDR2 sequences are MNHNY and SVGAGI (reference sequence). V dropped 4 bases and J dropped 0 bases, with 6 bases sitting between them. CDR3 region: CASSSPANYGYTF. The CDR3 DNA is TGTGCCAGCAGTTCCCCAGCTAACTATGGCTACACCTTC.

The chain combines TRBV7-3 with TRBJ2-1; 9 bases match TRBD1. V lost 6 bases to trimming and J lost 9 bases; unmatched junction nucleotides: 15. Germline V gives CDR1 SGHTA, CDR2 FQGTGA. CDR3 size: 16 residues. CDR3 in amino acids: CASSYTGTGKSLEQFF. The CDR3 DNA follows: TGTGCCAGCAGTTACACCGGGACAGGGAAGAGTCTTGAGCAGTTCTTC.

The rearrangement links TRBV14 to TRBJ1-2, with D perhaps TRBD1 (6 bases). This CDR3 comprises 13 residues. Germline lookup yields CDR1 SGHDN and CDR2 FVKESK. Trimming pared 1 base from V and 8 bases from J, leaving 11 bases between. CDR3 in amino acids: CASSQVAGEGYTF. In DNA form, the CDR3 reads TGTGCCAGCAGCCAAGTCGCAGGGGAAGGCTACACCTTC.

The V gene is TRBV5-8, the J gene TRBJ2-3; 7 bases agree with TRBD1. The CDR3 has 15 amino acids. After removal of 5 bases from V and 1 base from J, the junction contained 7 bases not matched to a gene. Germline V lookup: CDR1 SGHTS, CDR2 YDEGEE. As DNA, the CDR3 is TGTGCCAGCAGTACAGGGGATCGGGGCACAGATACGCAGTATTTT. Protein product: CASSTGDRGTDTQYF.

The chain is built from TRBV29-1 and TRBJ2-7, with TRBD1 as a possible D gene (5 bases). V was pared by 2 bases and J by 3 bases, with 14 bases between. The CDR3 spans 14 residues. Per germline, CDR1 SQVTM and CDR2 ANQGSEA. The CDR3 protein is CSVERGQGNYEQYF. The DNA for the CDR3 is TGCAGCGTTGAACGAGGCCAGGGAAACTACGAGCAGTACTTC.

This clone was counted a single time. This chain connects TRBV14 to TRBJ1-6; D unclear. Trimming shortened V by 2 bases and J by 7 bases, and 12 bases separated the two germline ends. Germline CDR1 SGHDN, CDR2 FVKESK. The CDR3 runs to 15 residues. The CDR3 loop reads CASSQTRTVNSPLHF. CDR3 bases: TGTGCCAGCAGCCAAACTAGGACGGTCAATTCACCCCTCCACTTT.